The 22 T cell receptor beta chains reported below all come from one sample, sequenced in a study of shared clonotypes between healthy human individuals. Assay used: immunoSEQ multiplex PCR; TCRdb lists only in-frame clones, some missing. The sample shows roughly 2.1 million clones, around 93% of them seen only once. CD45RO-negative, CCR7-selected cells formed the naive CD8 fraction, which excluded terminally differentiated effector memory CD45RA+ cells. The sample taken for sequencing was naive CD8+ T cells from PBMCs. The receptors shown here come from a man between 18 and 29 years old in good health. Some clones in this sample may be carry-over from other donors' samples.

The chain carries TRBV11-3 and TRBJ2-7; D remains ambiguous. The CDR3 runs 14 residues. Germline CDR1 is SGHNT and CDR2 is YENEEA. V lost 1 base and J lost 2, with 9 bases in between. The CDR3 bases are TGTGCCAGCAGCTTAGGCCCCGTTCCCTACGAGCAGTACTTC. It codes for CASSLGPVPYEQYF.

The rearrangement joins TRBV11-2 to TRBJ2-5; D remains unclear. Germline lookup yields CDR1 SGHAT and CDR2 FQNNGV. The CDR3 consists of 11 residues. The ends were cut back, 1 base at V and 11 bases at J, with 8 bases in the middle. DNA for the CDR3: TGTGCCAGCAGCTTAGTCTCAGAGCAGTACTTC. This codes for CASSLVSEQYF.

The chain employs TRBV9 and TRBJ1-1; weak D call: TRBD1 (5 bases). The V gene's germline CDR1 is SGDLS and CDR2 YYNGEE. V lost 3 bases and J 0 bases, leaving 15 bases between the germline ends. The CDR3 is made up of 16 amino acids. The CDR3 sequence is CASSAAGGAVNTEAFF. Written as DNA, the CDR3 is TGTGCCAGCAGCGCCGCAGGTGGGGCGGTGAACACTGAAGCTTTCTTT.

Concerning this clone itself: The sample has other DNA sequences that encode this CDR3 too. The chain uses TRBV5-6 and TRBJ1-5; no reliable D call. The germline V gene encodes CDR1 SGHDT and CDR2 YYEEEE. The CDR3 has 13 residues. With 0 bases removed from V and 3 bases from J, the gap between germline ends came to 4 bases. CDR3 sequence: CASSLGNNQPQHF. The CDR3 nucleotides read TGTGCCAGCAGCTTGGGCAACAATCAGCCCCAGCATTTT. Based on the CDR3 plus reference TRBV5-6 and TRBJ1-5, the full variable domain is DAGVTQSPTHLIKTRGQQVTLRCSPKSGHDTVSWYQQALGQGPQFIFQYYEEEERQRGNFPDRFSGHQFPNYSSELNVNALLLGDSALYLCASSLGNNQPQHFGDGTRLSIL.

The chain couples TRBV29-1 to TRBJ2-2, with D unclear. Germline lookup yields CDR1 SQVTM and CDR2 ANQGSEA. V dropped 2 bases and J dropped 0 bases, with 10 bases sitting between them. CDR3 length: 15 residues. The CDR3 protein is CSVEKTGSNTGELFF. Here the CDR3 DNA reads TGCAGCGTTGAAAAGACCGGTTCGAACACCGGGGAGCTGTTTTTT.

A word on this clone: This CDR3 is also generated by other DNA sequences in the sample. The chain recombines TRBV27 with TRBJ1-1, with D possibly matching TRBD1 (6 bases). The CDR3 length is 13 residues. Germline assignment: CDR1 MNHEY and CDR2 SMNVEV (reference sequence). The V and J ends lost 3 bases and 1 base respectively, with 6 bases between them. The CDR3 DNA reads as TGTGCCAGCAGTTTGGGGGCGAACACTGAAGCTTTCTTT. Translated: CASSLGANTEAFF.

The chain uses TRBV19 and TRBJ2-7; the match to TRBD2 covers 14 bases. The germline V gene has CDR1 LNHDA and CDR2 SQIVND (reference sequence). The CDR3 is 16 residues long. V lost 4 bases, J lost 2 bases, and 4 bases stayed unmatched. The CDR3 protein is CASSTRLAGGTYEQYF. The CDR3 DNA reads as TGTGCCAGTAGTACCCGACTAGCGGGAGGGACCTACGAGCAGTACTTC.

The chain uses TRBV7-9 and TRBJ2-6, with D unclear. The germline V gene has CDR1 SEHNR and CDR2 FQNEAQ (reference sequence). The CDR3 has 17 amino acids. The V and J ends lost 1 base and 2 bases respectively, with 12 bases between them. The CDR3 DNA sequence: TGTGCCAGCAGCTTAGGACCTCTAACAGCTGGGGCCAACGTCCTGACTTTC. Translated: CASSLGPLTAGANVLTF.

Concerning this clone itself: Other DNA sequences in this specimen translate into the identical CDR3. The V gene is TRBV11-2, the J gene TRBJ2-7; D unresolved. CDR1 is SGHAT, CDR2 FQNNGV, per germline. The CDR3 is made up of 14 amino acids. V was clipped by 1 base and J by 0 bases, with 7 bases between them. Here the CDR3 DNA reads TGTGCCAGCAGCTTAGGGTTGGGCTCCTACGAGCAGTACTTC. It translates to CASSLGLGSYEQYF.

This chain links TRBV4-1 with TRBJ2-5; 8 nucleotides line up with TRBD1. V lost 3 bases and J lost 5; bases outside the gene matches: 8. This CDR3 comprises 15 residues. Germline CDR1 MGHRA, CDR2 YSYEKL. In DNA form, the CDR3 reads TGCGCCAGCAGCCAGAGACAGGGGTCATGGGAGACCCAGTACTTC. It codes for CASSQRQGSWETQYF.

The chain is built from TRBV4-1 and TRBJ2-7, with 9 bases identical to TRBD2. V was pared by 4 bases and J by 2 bases, with 15 bases of the junction left unmatched. CDR1 is MGHRA and CDR2 is YSYEKL in the germline V gene. CDR3 length: 18 amino acids. Here the CDR3 DNA reads TGCGCCAGCAGCCCCATTACCCGACTAGCGGACGTCCCCTACGAGCAGTACTTC. It specifies CASSPITRLADVPYEQYF.

The chain carries TRBV25-1 and TRBJ1-3; D gene uncertain. The CDR3 spans 16 residues. The V end lost 3 bases, the J end lost 5 bases, and 17 bases lay between the germline ends. Germline lookup yields CDR1 MGHDK and CDR2 SYGVNS. CDR3 sequence reads: CASSDPEMGDRNTIYF. The CDR3, as DNA: TGTGCCAGCAGTGACCCCGAAATGGGCGACAGAAACACCATATATTTT.

The CDR3 DNA sequence: TGTGCCAGCAGCGCGAGTCGGGAGCGAGCTAACTATGGCTACACCTTC. Residues: CASSASRERANYGYTF. The V call is TRBV9, the J call TRBJ1-2; D gene ambiguous. The CDR3 is made up of 16 amino acids. The germline V and J ends were trimmed by 3 bases and 0 bases, with 15 bases remaining between them. The V gene's germline CDR1 is SGDLS and CDR2 YYNGEE.

The chain employs TRBV6-6 and TRBJ2-5; 10 bases are a match to TRBD1. The CDR3 loop spans 14 amino acids. Unmatched junction bases numbered 5, after V lost 6 bases and J lost 4 bases. CDR1 is MNHNY, CDR2 SVGAGI, per germline (reference sequence). The CDR3: CASRLTGGRETQYF. DNA of the CDR3: TGTGCCAGCAGGCTGACAGGGGGCCGAGAGACCCAGTACTTC.

Regarding this clone: The sample has other DNA sequences that encode this CDR3 too. V is TRBV5-1 and J is TRBJ1-3; no clear D gene. V gave up 0 bases and J gave up 1 base, with 5 bases separating them. CDR3 size: 14 residues. The germline V gene has CDR1 SGHRS and CDR2 YFSETQ. In DNA, the CDR3 is TGCGCCAGCAGCTTGGTTGGGTCTGGAAACACCATATATTTT. Translation gives CASSLVGSGNTIYF.

The V call is TRBV4-1, the J call TRBJ1-2; 7 positions match TRBD1. The V gene's germline CDR1 is MGHRA and CDR2 YSYEKL. The CDR3 is 15 residues long. Trimming cost V 5 bases and J 5 bases; bases outside gene matches: 11. The CDR3 loop is CASSGDWGRGYGYTF. In DNA, the CDR3 is TGCGCCAGCAGCGGGGACTGGGGCAGGGGGTATGGCTACACCTTC.

The V and J genes are TRBV28 and TRBJ2-5; D might be TRBD1 or TRBD2, each matching 5 bases. From germline, CDR1 is MDHEN and CDR2 SYDVKM. The CDR3 sequence is 15 residues long. The ends were cut back, 5 bases at V and 5 bases at J, with 18 bases in the middle. CDR3 region: CASSPPRSREETQYF. DNA of the CDR3: TGTGCCAGCAGTCCCCCCAGGTCCAGGGAGGAGACCCAGTACTTC. Based on the CDR3 plus reference TRBV28 and TRBJ2-5, the full variable domain is DVKVTQSSRYLVKRTGEKVFLECVQDMDHENMFWYRQDPGLGLRLIYFSYDVKMKEKGDIPEGYSVSREKKERFSLILESASTNQTSMYLCASSPPRSREETQYFGPGTRLLVL.

The chain recombines TRBV10-3 with TRBJ1-1; D is possibly TRBD1 (5 bases). V lost 4 bases and J lost 7, with 16 bases in between. From germline, CDR1 is ENHRY and CDR2 SYGVKD. CDR3 length: 14 residues. The CDR3 is CAISAPPGVGEAFF. The CDR3 DNA reads as TGTGCCATCAGTGCCCCGCCGGGGGTGGGTGAAGCTTTCTTT.

The rearrangement uses TRBV13 and TRBJ2-7, with 15 bases lining up with TRBD2. Trimming cost V 5 bases and J 5 bases; bases outside gene matches: 25. The CDR3 is 22 amino acids. The germline V gene has CDR1 PRHDT and CDR2 FYEKMQ (reference sequence). The CDR3 DNA reads TGTGCCAGCAGCCGCGGGAGGCGGGATCCGGGACTAGCGGGAGGAAGTGGCGACGAGCAGTACTTC. Its protein product is CASSRGRRDPGLAGGSGDEQYF.

The chain recombines TRBV28 with TRBJ2-7; the D gene is possibly TRBD1 (6 bases). This CDR3 region has 14 residues. Trimming left V 3 bases short and J 2 bases short, with 11 bases between. Germline V gene data show CDR1 as MDHEN and CDR2 as SYDVKM. CDR3 nucleotides: TGTGCCAGCAGTTTCGCTCAGGGGACCTACGAGCAGTACTTC. It is translated as CASSFAQGTYEQYF.

V is TRBV5-1 and J is TRBJ1-3; 7 nucleotides agree with TRBD1. Per germline, CDR1 SGHRS and CDR2 YFSETQ. This CDR3 region has 14 residues. The junction had 5 bases not matched to a gene; V was cut back by 7 bases and J by 1 base. In DNA form, the CDR3 reads TGCGCCAGCGGGGAGGGGGCTTCTGGAAACACCATATATTTT. The encoded protein is CASGEGASGNTIYF.

This chain uses TRBV7-9 with TRBJ2-7; D not certain. Per the germline V gene, CDR1 is SEHNR and CDR2 is FQNEAQ (reference sequence). CDR3 length: 15 amino acids. V was cut by 5 bases and J by 3 bases, with 17 bases left in between. CDR3 in amino acids: CASSPPGASGYEQYF. The CDR3 DNA follows: TGTGCCAGCAGCCCCCCAGGTGCGTCAGGCTACGAGCAGTACTTC.